These 17 T cell receptor beta chains originate from one sample sequenced in a study of shared clonotypes between healthy human individuals. This table comes from immunoSEQ multiplex PCR, and its TCRdb copy is limited to in-frame clones, with some not included. The table records more than 1.2 million clones, 98% to 99% of them present only once. Material for sequencing was naive CD4+ T cells sorted from blood. As for subset: CD45RA+ positively selected. The source of these receptors is a man aged 25-45 years in good health.

The V call is TRBV6-5, the J call TRBJ2-3; a weak D match, TRBD2 (6 bases). V lost 2 bases and J 0 bases, leaving 12 bases between the germline ends. The CDR3 extends over 16 amino acids. Germline V gene lookup returns CDR1 MNHEY and CDR2 SVGAGI. DNA of the CDR3: TGTGCCAGCAGTTACCACGGCGGGGCTAGCACAGATACGCAGTATTTT. Translating gives CASSYHGGASTDTQYF.

V is TRBV11-2 and J is TRBJ2-1; no definite D call. Germline CDR1 reads SGHAT; CDR2 reads FQNNGV. Deletions cut 4 bases from V and 6 bases from J, with 10 bases between. This CDR3 comprises 13 residues. This CDR3 is CASSSHQVNEQFF. The CDR3 region has the DNA TGTGCCAGCAGCTCACACCAGGTCAATGAGCAGTTCTTC.

CDR3 sequence (DNA): TGTGCCTGGAGTGCCATAGCGGGAGGGCTTGAGACCCAGTACTTC. It codes for CAWSAIAGGLETQYF. J is TRBJ2-5 and V is TRBV30, with TRBD2 identical over 11 bases. Germline V gives CDR1 GTSNPN, CDR2 SVGIG (reference sequence). The CDR3 extends over 15 amino acids. V dropped 1 base and J dropped 5; count of bases not matched to a gene: 6.

This chain connects TRBV11-2 to TRBJ2-7; maybe TRBD2 (5 bases). Germline lookup yields CDR1 SGHAT and CDR2 FQNNGV. The CDR3 is 16 amino acids. V was clipped by 0 bases and J by 1 base, with 13 bases between them. The CDR3 DNA reads as TGTGCCAGCAGCTTAGATCCGGGATGGGAATCCTACGAGCAGTACTTC. Residues: CASSLDPGWESYEQYF.

CDR3 protein: CASSPNRVGQTQYF. The CDR3 nucleotides read TGTGCCAGCAGCCCCAACAGGGTTGGTCAGACCCAGTACTTC. The chain combines TRBV7-7 with TRBJ2-5; tentatively, D is TRBD1 (6 bases). CDR3 length: 14 amino acids. Germline values: CDR1 SSHAT, CDR2 FNYEAQ (reference sequence). V was pared by 5 bases and J by 6 bases, with 16 bases between.

The V gene is TRBV6-5, the J gene TRBJ2-1, with D possibly TRBD2 on 6 matching bases. The CDR3 spans 16 residues. Germline V lookup: CDR1 MNHEY, CDR2 SVGAGI. V was clipped by 2 bases and J by 8 bases, with 19 bases between them. CDR3 region: CASSYVGGATDDEQFF. The CDR3, as DNA: TGTGCCAGCAGTTACGTAGGCGGGGCTACGGACGATGAGCAGTTCTTC.

On this clone itself: In the same sample, other DNA sequences code for this CDR3. The chain uses TRBV5-1 and TRBJ2-7; perhaps TRBD1 as D (5 bases). The CDR3 runs to 14 residues. The V gene's germline CDR1 is SGHRS and CDR2 YFSETQ. Deletions cut 0 bases from V and 6 bases from J, with 13 bases between. The CDR3 coding sequence is TGCGCCAGCAGCTTGGTGGCAGGGCGTCGCGAGCAGTACTTC. This encodes CASSLVAGRREQYF.

The chain joins TRBV9 to TRBJ1-4; the D is unclear. V gave up 4 bases and J gave up 0 bases, with 13 bases separating them. The CDR3 extends over 16 amino acids. Germline V CDR1 and CDR2: SGDLS, YYNGEE. The CDR3 coding sequence is TGTGCCAGCAGCATTAACGGGCAATCAACTAATGAAAAACTGTTTTTT. Translated: CASSINGQSTNEKLFF.

J is TRBJ2-1 and V is TRBV19; tentatively, D is TRBD2 (6 bases). The CDR3 sequence is 13 residues long. CDR1 is LNHDA, CDR2 SQIVND, per germline (reference sequence). The V end was cut by 2 bases, the J end by 8 bases, with 10 bases between. CDR3 nucleotides: TGTGCCAGTAGTATAAGGACGGGGGATGAGCAGTTCTTC. Its translation: CASSIRTGDEQFF.

As concerns this clone: The sample holds other DNA sequences that translate to the same CDR3. The chain links TRBV9 to TRBJ2-5; 7 nucleotides match TRBD1. The CDR3 length is 15 residues. Trimming removed 0 bases from V and 4 bases from J; junction bases left unmatched: 6. Germline loops: CDR1 SGDLS, CDR2 YYNGEE. The CDR3 region has the DNA TGTGCCAGCAGCGTAGCCCCGACAGGGTTAGAGACCCAGTACTTC. It yields the protein CASSVAPTGLETQYF. The entire variable domain, with the rest obtained from reference TRBV9 and TRBJ2-5, is as follows: DSGVTQTPKHLITATGQRVTLRCSPRSGDLSVYWYQQSLDQGLQFLIQYYNGEERAKGNILERFSAQQFPDLHSELNLSSLELGDSALYFCASSVAPTGLETQYFGPGTRLLVL.

Notes on this clone: The DNA is left out, because the CDR3 cannot be placed on it with certainty; the CDR3 is given as TCRdb lists it. The chain carries TRBV28 and TRBJ2-3; the table's D call TRBD2 went unverified against the DNA. Germline CDR1 is MDHEN and CDR2 is SYDVKM. Ends included, the CDR3 has 16 residues. The CDR3: CASSSSTSGVTDTQYF.

This clone appeared once. V and J are TRBV10-2 and TRBJ2-2, with 8 bases that match TRBD2. The J segment lost 8 bases and the V segment lost 10 bases, leaving 15 bases of the junction unmatched. The CDR3 loop spans 15 amino acids. Per germline, CDR1 WSHSY and CDR2 SAAADI. Here the CDR3 DNA reads TGCGCCACCTCGGTGGTAGCGGGAAGAGATGGGGAGCTGTTTTTT. Encoded protein: CATSVVAGRDGELFF.

V and J are TRBV4-1 and TRBJ2-2; 7 nucleotides agree with TRBD2. The CDR3 loop spans 16 amino acids. Looked up from germline, CDR1 is MGHRA and CDR2 is YSYEKL. V lost 4 bases to trimming and J lost 2 bases; unmatched junction nucleotides: 7. The CDR3 DNA is TGCGCCAGCAGCCCGTTGGGCGGGAGTAACACCGGGGAGCTGTTTTTT. The encoded protein is CASSPLGGSNTGELFF.

The chain is built from TRBV10-3 and TRBJ1-1; D not resolved. Germline V lookup: CDR1 ENHRY, CDR2 SYGVKD. This CDR3 has 13 amino acids. Trimming stripped 4 bases from V and 0 bases from J, with 6 bases between. In nucleotides, the CDR3 is TGTGCCATCAGTGTAGATTTGAACACTGAAGCTTTCTTT. This encodes CAISVDLNTEAFF.

This clone is a singleton in its sample. This rearrangement joins TRBV4-3 to TRBJ2-6; TRBD1 is a possible D gene (5 bases). CDR1 is LGHNA, CDR2 YSLEER, per germline. The V end was cut by 5 bases, the J end by 2 bases, with 13 bases between. This CDR3 has 16 amino acids. CDR3 nucleotide sequence: TGCGCCAGCAGCTCCGATAGGGGTACTGGGGCCAACGTCCTGACTTTC. Translation gives CASSSDRGTGANVLTF.

The rearrangement links TRBV27 to TRBJ2-3; D is unresolved. Trimming pared 1 base from V and 1 base from J, leaving 15 bases between. This CDR3 has 17 residues. Germline assignment: CDR1 MNHEY and CDR2 SMNVEV (reference sequence). CDR3 nucleotide sequence: TGTGCCAGCAGTTTATATCCTAGTGGGTTGGGCACAGATACGCAGTATTTT. Protein product: CASSLYPSGLGTDTQYF.

This chain links TRBV5-8 with TRBJ2-5, with TRBD2 identical over 12 bases. Germline trimming cut 4 bases from V and 2 bases from J; bases unmatched to any gene: 3. The length of the CDR3 is 15 residues. Looked up from germline, CDR1 is SGHTS and CDR2 is YDEGEE. The CDR3 protein is CASSTGTSGQETQYF. The CDR3 DNA reads as TGTGCCAGCAGCACAGGGACTAGCGGGCAAGAGACCCAGTACTTC. Using reference TRBV5-8 and TRBJ2-5 for the parts outside the CDR3, the full variable domain is EAGVTQSPTHLIKTRGQQATLRCSPISGHTSVYWYQQALGLGLQFLLWYDEGEERNRGNFPPRFSGRQFPNYSSELNVNALELEDSALYLCASSTGTSGQETQYFGPGTRLLVL.